These 20 T cell receptor beta chains came from one sample sequenced in a study of regulatory T cells in long-lasting Graves disease. Construction of TCR beta libraries relied on iRepertoire HTBI primers and on Arm-PCR targeting CDR3 regions. TCRdb recomputed calls from the multiplex PCR reads with MiXCR, one row per CDR3 protein. Here the sample spans about 220,000 distinct CDR3 sequences, about 17% being singletons. The sample's time point: newly diagnosed GD, antithyroid drugs for less than 3 months. The TCR library was made from RNA that had been extracted from PBMCs in TRIzol. The specimen was peripheral blood mononuclear cells (PBMCs), collected at new diagnosis, from a patient treated with antithyroid drugs. These receptors all come from a female donor with Graves disease.

In its sample, this clonotype was seen many times. The genes are TRBV7-2 and TRBJ2-1, with 10 bases fitting TRBD2. Losses at the gene ends were 5 bases for V and 8 bases for J; bases not matched to a gene: 6. Per the germline V gene, CDR1 is SGHTA and CDR2 is FQGNSA. This CDR3 is 14 amino acids long. The CDR3 loop is CASSTPSGSDEQFF. CDR3 coding DNA: TGTGCCAGCAGCACCCCTAGCGGGAGCGATGAGCAGTTCTTC.

The CDR3: CASSRTSGSSVYNEQFF. CDR3 DNA: TGTGCCAGCAGCCGGACTAGCGGGAGCTCAGTCTACAATGAGCAGTTCTTC. The chain carries TRBV11-2 and TRBJ2-1; 13 bases match TRBD2. V was clipped by 5 bases and J by 3 bases; unmatched bases: 7. CDR1 and CDR2 from the germline V gene are SGHAT and FQNNGV. The CDR3 is 17 residues long.

V gene TRBV7-2 combines with J gene TRBJ2-2; tentatively, D is TRBD2 (6 bases). CDR1 SGHTA and CDR2 FQGNSA come from the germline V gene. V was clipped by 4 bases and J by 6 bases, with 12 bases between them. The CDR3 runs to 14 residues. CDR3 coding DNA: TGTGCCAGCAGCTCAACTGTAGCGGCCGGGGAGCTGTTTTTT. Amino acids: CASSSTVAAGELFF.

The rearrangement uses TRBV11-2 and TRBJ2-5; 10 bases agree with TRBD1. CDR1 is SGHAT, CDR2 FQNNGV, per germline. The length of the CDR3 is 14 residues. With V trimmed by 1 base and J by 6 bases, 2 bases remained unmatched. In nucleotides, the CDR3 is TGTGCCAGCAGCTTAGGGACAGGGGGGAAGACCCAGTACTTC. It specifies CASSLGTGGKTQYF.

This clonotype was picked up many times. This chain uses TRBV7-2 with TRBJ1-1, with a possible D match to TRBD1 (5 bases). V gave up 5 bases and J gave up 0 bases, with 10 bases separating them. Germline V gene lookup returns CDR1 SGHTA and CDR2 FQGNSA. The CDR3 extends over 14 amino acids. CDR3 DNA sequence: TGTGCCAGCAGCCTTGACAGAATGAACACTGAAGCTTTCTTT. Translated: CASSLDRMNTEAFF.

This clonotype was found many times. The gene calls are TRBV19 and TRBJ1-1; 9 nucleotides line up with TRBD1. CDR1 is LNHDA, CDR2 SQIVND, per germline (reference sequence). V dropped 7 bases and J dropped 2; count of bases not matched to a gene: 5. This CDR3 is 14 amino acids long. The CDR3 bases are TGTGCCAGTAAACCGGGACAGGGAAACACTGAAGCTTTCTTT. This translates into CASKPGQGNTEAFF.

This clonotype was recorded many times. The chain links TRBV6-1 to TRBJ1-4; a weak D match, TRBD1 (5 bases). The CDR3 has 14 amino acids. The germline V and J ends were trimmed by 6 bases and 0 bases, with 8 bases remaining between them. The germline V gene encodes CDR1 MNHNS and CDR2 SASEGT. The CDR3 sequence: CASSKTATNEKLFF. The CDR3 coding sequence is TGTGCCAGCAGCAAGACAGCAACTAATGAAAAACTGTTTTTT.

In its sample, this clonotype was seen many times. The J gene is TRBJ2-7, the V gene TRBV11-2; 13 bases match TRBD2. Germline CDR1 reads SGHAT; CDR2 reads FQNNGV. The J segment lost 5 bases and the V segment lost 5 bases, leaving 6 bases of the junction unmatched. The CDR3 sequence is 15 residues long. The CDR3 protein is CASSIGLAGVDEQYF. Written as DNA, the CDR3 is TGTGCCAGCAGCATAGGACTAGCGGGAGTTGACGAGCAGTACTTC.

The table lists this clonotype with a count of one. The chain recombines TRBV13 with TRBJ2-1; the D gene is possibly TRBD2 (5 bases). This CDR3 is built from 16 residues. Between the trimmed V and J ends, which lost 3 bases and 4 bases, there was a span of 16 bases. From germline, CDR1 is PRHDT and CDR2 FYEKMQ (reference sequence). CDR3 DNA: TGTGCCAGCAGCTTCGCCCCGGGGTCTAATTACAATGAGCAGTTCTTC. This sequence encodes CASSFAPGSNYNEQFF. Combining the CDR3 with reference TRBV13 and TRBJ2-1 gives the whole variable domain AAGVIQSPRHLIKEKRETATLKCYPIPRHDTVYWYQQGPGQDPQFLISFYEKMQSDKGSIPDRFSAQQFSDYHSELNMSSLELGDSALYFCASSFAPGSNYNEQFFGPGTRLTVL.

In this sample, this clonotype turned up many times. This chain uses TRBV6-1 with TRBJ1-1, with 7 bases lining up with TRBD1. With V trimmed by 6 bases and J by 1 base, 5 bases remained unmatched. CDR3 length: 14 amino acids. The germline V gene has CDR1 MNHNS and CDR2 SASEGT. CDR3 protein: CASRGRQGNTEAFF. The CDR3 DNA is TGTGCCAGCAGGGGAAGACAGGGGAACACTGAAGCTTTCTTT.

This clonotype was observed many times. The chain has TRBV7-6 and TRBJ2-1; possibly TRBD1 for D (6 bases). The V gene's germline CDR1 is SGHVS and CDR2 FNYEAQ. V was trimmed by 1 base and J by 0 bases, leaving 16 bases between them. The CDR3 spans 18 residues. The CDR3 DNA sequence: TGTGCCAGCAGCTTAGTGGGGACAACAAAGGGCTCCTACAATGAGCAGTTCTTC. Translation: CASSLVGTTKGSYNEQFF.

This rearrangement joins TRBV5-8 to TRBJ2-5; D unclear. In germline, CDR1 is SGHTS, CDR2 YDEGEE. The V end was cut by 2 bases, the J end by 2 bases, with 13 bases between. The length of the CDR3 is 15 residues. CDR3 protein: CASSLSWLMQETQYF. The CDR3 nucleotides read TGTGCCAGCAGCTTATCGTGGCTGATGCAAGAGACCCAGTACTTC.

This clonotype was counted at least ten times. J is TRBJ1-6 and V is TRBV2; no firm D call. Trimming removed 5 bases from V and 7 bases from J, with 6 bases in between. CDR3 length: 12 amino acids. In germline, CDR1 is SNHLY, CDR2 FYNNEI. The CDR3 protein is CASSTQNSPLHF. The CDR3 DNA is TGTGCCAGCAGTACACAGAATTCACCCCTCCACTTT. The whole variable domain, filled in from reference TRBV2 and TRBJ1-6, reads EPEVTQTPSHQVTQMGQEVILRCVPISNHLYFYWYRQILGQKVEFLVSFYNNEISEKSEIFDDQFSVERPDGSNFTLKIRSTKLEDSAMYFCASSTQNSPLHFGNGTRLTVT.

This clonotype was seen ten or more times. The chain links TRBV6-1 to TRBJ1-2; the match to TRBD1 covers 7 bases. CDR1 is MNHNS and CDR2 is SASEGT in the germline V gene. V was clipped by 7 bases and J by 4 bases; unmatched bases: 9. This CDR3 region has 14 residues. CDR3 DNA sequence: TGTGCCAGCACGTACAGACAGGGATCCTATGGCTACACCTTC. It is translated as CASTYRQGSYGYTF.

This clonotype appeared many times. This chain links TRBV20-1 with TRBJ2-3, with no clear D. V lost 0 bases and J lost 1, with 11 bases in between. Germline assignment: CDR1 DFQATT and CDR2 SNEGSKA (reference sequence). The CDR3 is 15 amino acids. The DNA of the CDR3 is TGCAGTGCTAGAGATTCGGGTTCCGGCACAGATACGCAGTATTTT. Protein sequence: CSARDSGSGTDTQYF.

This clonotype was detected many times. V is TRBV6-1 and J is TRBJ2-7; 8 nucleotides line up with TRBD1. Trimming removed 6 bases from V and 0 bases from J; junction bases left unmatched: 10. Germline CDR1 MNHNS, CDR2 SASEGT. The CDR3 is 16 amino acids. The DNA of the CDR3 is TGTGCCAGCAGCCTGGACAGGGCTGCCCCCTCCTACGAGCAGTACTTC. Translating it yields CASSLDRAAPSYEQYF.

In its sample, this clonotype was seen many times. CDR3 sequence (DNA): TGTGCCAGCAGTCTAAAAGGACAGGGGACCGAGTACTTC. It is translated as CASSLKGQGTEYF. The J gene is TRBJ2-7, the V gene TRBV27, with 9 bases aligning to TRBD1. Germline CDR1 reads MNHEY; CDR2 reads SMNVEV (reference sequence). The V and J ends lost 5 bases and 11 bases, in that order; junction bases with no gene match: 10. The CDR3 spans 13 residues.

This clonotype was recorded many times. The V call is TRBV5-1, the J call TRBJ1-1, with D possibly being TRBD1 (6 bases). V was cut by 2 bases and J by 0 bases, with 8 bases left in between. Per germline, CDR1 SGHRS and CDR2 YFSETQ. This CDR3 spans 14 amino acids. This CDR3 is CASSFWTVNTEAFF. The CDR3 coding sequence is TGCGCCAGCAGCTTCTGGACAGTGAACACTGAAGCTTTCTTT.

The chain combines TRBV3-1 with TRBJ1-1; no reliable D call. The CDR3 runs to 14 residues. V lost 4 bases and J lost 1, with 10 bases in between. Per the germline V gene, CDR1 is LGHDT and CDR2 is YNNKEL (reference sequence). CDR3 sequence reads: CASSRPGANTEAFF. The CDR3 region has the DNA TGTGCCAGCAGCCGTCCAGGCGCGAACACTGAAGCTTTCTTT.

This clonotype has ten or more counts. The V gene is TRBV4-1, the J gene TRBJ2-3; 8 bases are a match to TRBD2. V gave up 5 bases and J gave up 4 bases; unmatched junction bases: 8. In germline, CDR1 is MGHRA, CDR2 YSYEKL. CDR3 size: 15 residues. CDR3: CASSFSGNDADTQYF. The CDR3, as DNA: TGCGCCAGCAGCTTTAGCGGGAATGACGCAGATACGCAGTATTTT.